Below, 28 T cell receptor beta chains from the same sample are listed, as sequenced in a study of shared clonotypes between healthy human individuals. Repertoires were generated with immunoSEQ multiplex PCR, while TCRdb's copy carries only in-frame clones and drops some. Of about 820,000 clones in the sample, about 91% were seen once. Naive-designated CD8 cells lacked CD45RO, were positively enriched for CCR7, and omitted terminally differentiated effector memory CD45RA+ cells. The sample was naive CD8+ T cells sorted from blood. All receptors come from a man under 40 in good health.

The rearrangement links TRBV9 to TRBJ2-7, with a possible D match to TRBD2 (7 bases). The CDR3 is made up of 14 amino acids. The germline gives CDR1 SGDLS, CDR2 YYNGEE. The germline V and J ends were trimmed by 7 bases and 1 base, with 15 bases remaining between them. The CDR3 DNA is TGTGCCAGCGCCGGGGGGCTCTTTTCCTACGAGCAGTACTTC. Amino acid sequence: CASAGGLFSYEQYF.

The chain joins TRBV10-1 to TRBJ2-3; no clear D gene. Trimming left V 6 bases short and J 2 bases short, with 9 bases between. The CDR3 spans 13 residues. The germline CDR1 and CDR2 sequences are WNHNN and SYGVQD (reference sequence). The CDR3 sequence: CASSTGSTDTQYF. The CDR3 nucleotides read TGCGCCAGCAGCACCGGGTCCACAGATACGCAGTATTTT.

The chain couples TRBV2 to TRBJ2-3; tentative D call: TRBD2 (6 bases). CDR1 and CDR2 from the germline V gene are SNHLY and FYNNEI. Trimming took 9 bases from V and 2 from J, leaving 18 bases between them. The CDR3 spans 15 residues. The CDR3 DNA follows: TGTGCCAGGTCCTTAGCGGAATTAGACACAGATACGCAGTATTTT. Protein sequence: CARSLAELDTDTQYF.

The chain uses TRBV7-9 and TRBJ1-1, with a tentative D call TRBD1 (5 bases). CDR1 SEHNR and CDR2 FQNEAQ come from the germline V gene (reference sequence). CDR3 length: 12 residues. With 10 bases removed from V and 1 base from J, the gap between germline ends came to 10 bases. This CDR3 reads CATETANTEAFF. The CDR3 region has the DNA TGTGCCACCGAGACAGCGAACACTGAAGCTTTCTTT.

This chain links TRBV7-6 with TRBJ1-1; the D is unclear. The CDR3 length is 13 residues. V was cut by 6 bases and J by 5 bases, with 13 bases left in between. Germline CDR1 SGHVS, CDR2 FNYEAQ. Here the CDR3 reads CASSPSLRTEAFF. Here the CDR3 DNA reads TGTGCCAGCAGTCCGAGTCTGCGGACTGAAGCTTTCTTT.

This chain links TRBV27 with TRBJ2-3; D not certain. This CDR3 region has 12 residues. Trimming took 8 bases from V and 4 from J, leaving 10 bases between them. CDR1 is MNHEY and CDR2 is SMNVEV in the germline V gene (reference sequence). The chain's CDR3 is CASWSVPDTQYF. DNA for the CDR3: TGTGCCAGCTGGTCGGTTCCAGATACGCAGTATTTT.

This chain connects TRBV15 to TRBJ2-7; 7 nucleotides line up with TRBD2. Trimming took 0 bases from V and 6 from J; bases not matched to a gene: 8. The CDR3 is 15 amino acids. CDR1 is LNHNV and CDR2 is YYDKDF in the germline V gene (reference sequence). Here the CDR3 reads CATSRDAGVLSEQYF. DNA for the CDR3: TGTGCCACCAGCAGAGATGCGGGGGTTCTAAGCGAGCAGTACTTC.

The chain joins TRBV11-2 to TRBJ1-4; D is possibly TRBD1 (5 bases). V shed 0 bases and J shed 12 bases, with 17 bases lying between them. Germline V gene data show CDR1 as SGHAT and CDR2 as FQNNGV. The CDR3 spans 15 residues. The CDR3, as DNA: TGTGCCAGCAGCTTAGATCTTGGGCAGGGAGGAGAACTGTTTTTT. Residues: CASSLDLGQGGELFF.

The rearrangement uses TRBV27 and TRBJ2-5, with no clear D. Deletions cut 3 bases from V and 0 bases from J, with 8 bases between. The CDR3 runs to 14 residues. Germline V gene lookup returns CDR1 MNHEY and CDR2 SMNVEV (reference sequence). CDR3 DNA sequence: TGTGCCAGCAGTTTCGCCATCAACCAAGAGACCCAGTACTTC. This sequence encodes CASSFAINQETQYF.

V gene TRBV27 combines with J gene TRBJ2-2, with D possibly TRBD1 on 6 matching bases. The CDR3 is made up of 15 amino acids. V lost 8 bases and J 4 bases, leaving 17 bases between the germline ends. Germline V CDR1 and CDR2: MNHEY, SMNVEV (reference sequence). The CDR3 DNA sequence: TGTGCCAGCTCCCCAGGGGCGAGTGGCACCGGGGAGCTGTTTTTT. Protein product: CASSPGASGTGELFF.

This rearrangement joins TRBV14 to TRBJ2-7, with TRBD2 matching over 8 bases. This CDR3 contains 16 residues. The germline gives CDR1 SGHDN, CDR2 FVKESK. V lost 4 bases, J lost 2 bases, and 10 bases stayed unmatched. The CDR3 region has the DNA TGTGCCAGCAGCCCAAGGACTAGCCTTTCACCCTACGAGCAGTACTTC. This encodes CASSPRTSLSPYEQYF.

The rearrangement links TRBV27 to TRBJ2-7, with 10 bases fitting TRBD2. Germline-derived CDR1 and CDR2 are MNHEY and SMNVEV (reference sequence). V trimming: 3 bases; J trimming: 3 bases; junction bases outside the gene matches: 8. This CDR3 spans 16 amino acids. The CDR3 loop is CASSFRGGLANYEQYF. The CDR3 bases are TGTGCCAGCAGTTTTAGGGGGGGACTAGCGAACTACGAGCAGTACTTC.

The CDR3 DNA reads as TGTGCCAGTAGTATCGAGGGGGCGATTATGAACACTGAAGCTTTCTTT. It encodes CASSIEGAIMNTEAFF. The chain is built from TRBV19 and TRBJ1-1, with 7 bases fitting TRBD1. Germline V CDR1 and CDR2: LNHDA, SQIVND (reference sequence). CDR3 length: 16 residues. V shed 3 bases and J 0 bases; nucleotides not matched to a gene: 7.

The V call is TRBV15, the J call TRBJ1-5; no clear D. Germline loops: CDR1 LNHNV, CDR2 YYDKDF (reference sequence). The ends were cut back, 0 bases at V and 0 bases at J, with 12 bases in the middle. The CDR3 contains 17 residues. The CDR3 here is CATSRDVADYSNQPQHF. CDR3 in DNA: TGTGCCACCAGCAGAGATGTAGCAGATTATAGCAATCAGCCCCAGCATTTT.

The chain uses TRBV10-3 and TRBJ2-3; possibly TRBD1 for D (6 bases). The germline V and J ends were trimmed by 9 bases and 1 base, with 14 bases remaining between them. Germline V gene lookup returns CDR1 ENHRY and CDR2 SYGVKD. This CDR3 spans 14 amino acids. The CDR3 DNA follows: TGTGCCATTGCGACAGGAATTGGCACAGATACGCAGTATTTT. Translating gives CAIATGIGTDTQYF.

Only one count was recorded for this clone. The chain links TRBV28 to TRBJ2-7, with D possibly matching TRBD2 (6 bases). From germline, CDR1 is MDHEN and CDR2 SYDVKM. The CDR3 runs to 12 residues. The V end lost 8 bases, the J end lost 0 bases, and 8 bases lay between the germline ends. The chain's CDR3 is CASGDFSYEQYF. The CDR3 region has the DNA TGTGCCAGCGGGGACTTCTCCTACGAGCAGTACTTC.

The rearrangement uses TRBV7-3 and TRBJ2-1; a weak D match, TRBD1 (6 bases). Deletions cut 6 bases from V and 7 bases from J, with 10 bases between. This CDR3 is 12 amino acids long. Germline V lookup: CDR1 SGHTA, CDR2 FQGTGA. CDR3 nucleotides: TGTGCCAGCAGTTCAGGGGTGAATGAGCAGTTCTTC. Protein sequence: CASSSGVNEQFF.

The chain recombines TRBV7-6 with TRBJ2-7; D could derive from TRBD1 or TRBD2 (5 bases each). V lost 5 bases and J 4 bases, leaving 12 bases between the germline ends. Per germline, CDR1 SGHVS and CDR2 FNYEAQ. CDR3 length equals 13 residues. The CDR3 DNA sequence: TGTGCCAGCAGCCCCCGGGACGGATACGAGCAGTACTTC. This translates into CASSPRDGYEQYF.

The rearrangement links TRBV27 to TRBJ2-3; D gene unclear. The CDR3 is made up of 14 amino acids. Germline V CDR1 and CDR2: MNHEY, SMNVEV (reference sequence). V shed 5 bases and J shed 2 bases, with 11 bases lying between them. The CDR3 sequence is CASSKTGLTDTQYF. CDR3 in DNA: TGTGCCAGCAGTAAGACTGGGCTCACAGATACGCAGTATTTT.

The chain uses TRBV2 and TRBJ2-1; 9 bases are a match to TRBD1. This CDR3 contains 16 residues. The junction had 12 bases not matched to a gene; V was cut back by 8 bases and J by 4 bases. In germline, CDR1 is SNHLY, CDR2 FYNNEI. This CDR3 is CASGYDGTGPYNEQFF. In DNA, the CDR3 is TGTGCCAGCGGCTACGACGGGACAGGGCCATACAATGAGCAGTTCTTC.

This clone showed up just once. Different DNA sequences within this sample yield the same CDR3. The chain joins TRBV27 to TRBJ1-3; no reliable D call. The CDR3 runs to 12 residues. Germline lookup yields CDR1 MNHEY and CDR2 SMNVEV (reference sequence). V dropped 5 bases and J dropped 4 bases, with 6 bases sitting between them. The CDR3: CASSPGGNTIYF. CDR3 in DNA: TGTGCCAGCAGTCCTGGAGGAAACACCATATATTTT.

The V call is TRBV7-8, the J call TRBJ2-1; D uncertain. The CDR3 sequence is 12 residues long. V shed 8 bases and J shed 3 bases, with 8 bases lying between them. Germline assignment: CDR1 SGHVS and CDR2 FQNEAQ. The CDR3 sequence is CASSSFYNEQFF. In DNA form, the CDR3 reads TGTGCCAGCTCCTCCTTCTACAATGAGCAGTTCTTC.

This clone showed up just once. This chain connects TRBV7-9 to TRBJ2-1, with D possibly TRBD2 on 6 matching bases. The CDR3 consists of 18 residues. Trimming took 5 bases from V and 8 from J, leaving 28 bases between them. Germline values: CDR1 SEHNR, CDR2 FQNEAQ (reference sequence). In DNA form, the CDR3 reads TGTGCCAGCAGCCCACGGATGGTAGCGGAGCCGGCGGTAGATGAGCAGTTCTTC. Amino acids: CASSPRMVAEPAVDEQFF.

The chain joins TRBV15 to TRBJ1-4; D is uncertain. Germline V gene lookup returns CDR1 LNHNV and CDR2 YYDKDF (reference sequence). V lost 1 base and J lost 7, with 13 bases in between. The CDR3 runs to 15 residues. The CDR3 DNA sequence: TGTGCCACCAGCAGAGTTGAGGAGTTGGGTGAAAAACTGTTTTTT. This codes for CATSRVEELGEKLFF.

V is TRBV5-8 and J is TRBJ2-1, with TRBD1 matching 8 bases. J lost 9 bases, V lost 2 bases, and 7 bases had no gene match. CDR1 SGHTS and CDR2 YDEGEE come from the germline V gene. This CDR3 spans 14 amino acids. For the CDR3, the DNA is TGTGCCAGCAGCTTCGGACAGGGTGCTCTTGAGCAGTTCTTC. Its protein product is CASSFGQGALEQFF. The variable domain in full, with the rest retrieved from reference TRBV5-8 and TRBJ2-1, is EAGVTQSPTHLIKTRGQQATLRCSPISGHTSVYWYQQALGLGLQFLLWYDEGEERNRGNFPPRFSGRQFPNYSSELNVNALELEDSALYLCASSFGQGALEQFFGPGTRLTVL.

The rearrangement joins TRBV10-2 to TRBJ1-1; no reliable D call. With 5 bases removed from V and 1 base from J, the gap between germline ends came to 8 bases. This CDR3 comprises 13 residues. CDR1 and CDR2 (germline): WSHSY, SAAADI. DNA of the CDR3: TGCGCCAGCAGTAGGACGGCGAACACTGAAGCTTTCTTT. Translation: CASSRTANTEAFF.

This clone was seen only a few times. This chain connects TRBV2 to TRBJ1-3; weak D call: TRBD1 (5 bases). V gave up 6 bases and J gave up 4 bases, with 16 bases separating them. CDR1 SNHLY and CDR2 FYNNEI come from the germline V gene. The CDR3 extends over 15 amino acids. The CDR3 sequence is CASRGDGKKGNTIYF. The CDR3 nucleotides read TGTGCCAGCAGGGGGGACGGAAAGAAGGGAAACACCATATATTTT.

In the case of this clone: The same CDR3 is also encoded by other DNA sequences in this sample. This sequence joins TRBV7-9 and TRBJ2-7; 10 nucleotides agree with TRBD1. CDR3 size: 13 residues. Per germline, CDR1 SEHNR and CDR2 FQNEAQ (reference sequence). The V and J ends lost 6 bases and 4 bases, in that order; junction bases with no gene match: 3. The CDR3 region has the DNA TGTGCCAGCAGACCGGGACAGGGGTACGAGCAGTACTTC. Amino acids: CASRPGQGYEQYF.